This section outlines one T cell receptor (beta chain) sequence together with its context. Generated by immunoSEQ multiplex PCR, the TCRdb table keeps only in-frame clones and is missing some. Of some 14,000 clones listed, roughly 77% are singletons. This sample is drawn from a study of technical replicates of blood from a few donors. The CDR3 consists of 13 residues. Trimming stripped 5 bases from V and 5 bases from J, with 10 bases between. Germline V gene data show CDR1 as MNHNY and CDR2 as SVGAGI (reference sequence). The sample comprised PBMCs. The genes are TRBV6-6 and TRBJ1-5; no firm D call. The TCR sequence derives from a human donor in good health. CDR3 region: CASSLGRDQPQHF. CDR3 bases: TGTGCCAGCAGTCTTGGGCGAGATCAGCCCCAGCATTTT.